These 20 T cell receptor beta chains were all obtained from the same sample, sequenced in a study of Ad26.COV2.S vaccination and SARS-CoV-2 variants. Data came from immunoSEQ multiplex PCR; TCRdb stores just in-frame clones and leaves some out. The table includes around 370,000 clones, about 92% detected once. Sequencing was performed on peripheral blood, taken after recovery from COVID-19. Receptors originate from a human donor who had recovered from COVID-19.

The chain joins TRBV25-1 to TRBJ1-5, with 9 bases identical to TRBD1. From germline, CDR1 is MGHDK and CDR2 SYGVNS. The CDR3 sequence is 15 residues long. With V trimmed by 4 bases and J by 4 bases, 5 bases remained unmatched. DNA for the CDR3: TGTGCCAGCAGTGTCGGGACAGGGAGGAATCAGCCCCAGCATTTT. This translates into CASSVGTGRNQPQHF. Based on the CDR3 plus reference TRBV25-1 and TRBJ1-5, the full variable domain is EADIYQTPRYLVIGTGKKITLECSQTMGHDKMYWYQQDPGMELHLIHYSYGVNSTEKGDLSSESTVSRIRTEHFPLTLESARPSHTSQYLCASSVGTGRNQPQHFGDGTRLSIL.

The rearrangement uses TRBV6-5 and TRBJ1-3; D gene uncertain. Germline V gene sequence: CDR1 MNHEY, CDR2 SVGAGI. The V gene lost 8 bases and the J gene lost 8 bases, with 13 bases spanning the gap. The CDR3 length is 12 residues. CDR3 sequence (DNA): TGTGCCAGCTGGGTGGCCGGGGACACCATATATTTT. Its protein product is CASWVAGDTIYF.

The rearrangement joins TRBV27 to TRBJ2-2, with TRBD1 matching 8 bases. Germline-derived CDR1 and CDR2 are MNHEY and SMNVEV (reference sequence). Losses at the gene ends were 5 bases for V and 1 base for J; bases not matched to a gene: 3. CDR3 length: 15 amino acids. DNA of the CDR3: TGTGCCAGCAGTCGGACAGGGTGGAACACCGGGGAGCTGTTTTTT. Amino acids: CASSRTGWNTGELFF.

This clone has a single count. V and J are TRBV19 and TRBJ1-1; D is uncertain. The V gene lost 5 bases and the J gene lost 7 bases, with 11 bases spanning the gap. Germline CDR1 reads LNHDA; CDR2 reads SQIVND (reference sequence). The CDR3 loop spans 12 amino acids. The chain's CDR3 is CASSGRRFEAFF. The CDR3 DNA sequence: TGTGCCAGTAGTGGTCGGCGATTTGAAGCTTTCTTT.

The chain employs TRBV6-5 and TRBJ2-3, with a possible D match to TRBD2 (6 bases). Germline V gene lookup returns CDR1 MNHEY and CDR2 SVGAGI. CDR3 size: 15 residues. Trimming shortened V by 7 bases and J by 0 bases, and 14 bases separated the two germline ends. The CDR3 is CASIPTSTSTDTQYF. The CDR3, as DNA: TGTGCCAGCATTCCAACTAGCACTAGCACAGATACGCAGTATTTT.

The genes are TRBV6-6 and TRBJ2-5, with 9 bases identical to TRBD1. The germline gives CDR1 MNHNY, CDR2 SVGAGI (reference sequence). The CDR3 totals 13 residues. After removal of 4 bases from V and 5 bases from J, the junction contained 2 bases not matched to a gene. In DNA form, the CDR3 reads TGTGCCAGCAGTTTCGACAGGGGGGAGACCCAGTACTTC. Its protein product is CASSFDRGETQYF.

DNA of the CDR3: TGCGCCAGCAGCTTGGTTCGGGGAAATGGCTACACCTTC. Protein: CASSLVRGNGYTF. The rearrangement links TRBV5-1 to TRBJ1-2; unclear D gene. Germline V CDR1 and CDR2: SGHRS, YFSETQ. This CDR3 region has 13 residues. V lost 0 bases and J lost 6, with 9 bases in between.

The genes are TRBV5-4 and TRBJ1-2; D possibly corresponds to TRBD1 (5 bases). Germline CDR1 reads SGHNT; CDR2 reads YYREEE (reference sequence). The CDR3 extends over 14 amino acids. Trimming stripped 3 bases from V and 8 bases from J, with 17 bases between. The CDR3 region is CASSSPRVGGGYTF. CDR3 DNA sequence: TGTGCCAGCAGCTCCCCCAGGGTCGGTGGGGGCTACACCTTC.

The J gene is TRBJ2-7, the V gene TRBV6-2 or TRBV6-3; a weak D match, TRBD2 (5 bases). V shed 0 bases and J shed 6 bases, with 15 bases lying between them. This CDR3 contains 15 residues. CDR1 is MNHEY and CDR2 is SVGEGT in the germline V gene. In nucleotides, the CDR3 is TGTGCCAGCAGTTACTCTCAGATAGTAGGAGGCGAGCAGTACTTC. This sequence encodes CASSYSQIVGGEQYF.

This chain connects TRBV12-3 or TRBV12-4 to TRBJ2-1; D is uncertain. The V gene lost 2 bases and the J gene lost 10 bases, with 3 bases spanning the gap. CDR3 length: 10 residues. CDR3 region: CASSLSEQFF. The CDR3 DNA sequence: TGTGCCAGCAGTTTAAGCGAGCAGTTCTTC.

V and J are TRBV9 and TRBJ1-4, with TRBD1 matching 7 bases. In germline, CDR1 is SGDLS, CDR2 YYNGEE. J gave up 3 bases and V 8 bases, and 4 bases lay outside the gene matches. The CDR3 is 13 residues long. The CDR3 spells CASNRGPNEKLFF. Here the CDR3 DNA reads TGTGCCAGTAACAGGGGCCCTAATGAAAAACTGTTTTTT. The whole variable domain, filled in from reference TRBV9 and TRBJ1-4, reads DSGVTQTPKHLITATGQRVTLRCSPRSGDLSVYWYQQSLDQGLQFLIQYYNGEERAKGNILERFSAQQFPDLHSELNLSSLELGDSALYFCASNRGPNEKLFFGSGTQLSVL.

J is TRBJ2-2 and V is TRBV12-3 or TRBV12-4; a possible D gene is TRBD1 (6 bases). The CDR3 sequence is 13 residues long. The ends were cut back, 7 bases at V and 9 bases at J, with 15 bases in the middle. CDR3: CASNTDRTRELFF. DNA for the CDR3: TGTGCCAGCAATACTGACAGGACCCGGGAGCTGTTTTTT.

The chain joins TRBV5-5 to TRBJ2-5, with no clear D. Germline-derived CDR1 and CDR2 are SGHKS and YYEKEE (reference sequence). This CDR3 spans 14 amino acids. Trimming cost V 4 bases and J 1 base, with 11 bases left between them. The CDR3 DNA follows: TGTGCCAGCAGCCCCGGGCCCAGCCAAGAGACCCAGTACTTC. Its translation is CASSPGPSQETQYF.

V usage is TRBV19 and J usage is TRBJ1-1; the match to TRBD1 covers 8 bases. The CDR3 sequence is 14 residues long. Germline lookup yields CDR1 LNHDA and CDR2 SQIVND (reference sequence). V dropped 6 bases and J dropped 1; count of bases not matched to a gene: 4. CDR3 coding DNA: TGTGCCAGTAGGGCCGGGACAGGGAACACTGAAGCTTTCTTT. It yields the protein CASRAGTGNTEAFF.

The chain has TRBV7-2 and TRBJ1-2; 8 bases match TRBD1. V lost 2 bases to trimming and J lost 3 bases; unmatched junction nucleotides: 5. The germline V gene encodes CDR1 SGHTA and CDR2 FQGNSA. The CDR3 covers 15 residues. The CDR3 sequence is CASSLFAGGDYGYTF. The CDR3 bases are TGTGCCAGCAGCTTATTTGCAGGGGGCGACTATGGCTACACCTTC.

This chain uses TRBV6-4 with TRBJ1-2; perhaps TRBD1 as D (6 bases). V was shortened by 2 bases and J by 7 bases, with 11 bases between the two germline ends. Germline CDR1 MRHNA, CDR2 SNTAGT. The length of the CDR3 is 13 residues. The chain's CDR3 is CASSDTGWSGYTF. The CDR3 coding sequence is TGTGCCAGCAGTGACACAGGGTGGAGTGGCTACACCTTC.

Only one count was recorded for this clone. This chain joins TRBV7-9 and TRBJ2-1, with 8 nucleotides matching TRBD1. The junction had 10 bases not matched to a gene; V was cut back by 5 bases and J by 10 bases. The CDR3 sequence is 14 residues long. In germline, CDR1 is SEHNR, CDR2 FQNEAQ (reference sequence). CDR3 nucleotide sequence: TGTGCCAGCAGCAATACCCAGGGGGCCCGAGAGCAGTTCTTC. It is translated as CASSNTQGAREQFF.

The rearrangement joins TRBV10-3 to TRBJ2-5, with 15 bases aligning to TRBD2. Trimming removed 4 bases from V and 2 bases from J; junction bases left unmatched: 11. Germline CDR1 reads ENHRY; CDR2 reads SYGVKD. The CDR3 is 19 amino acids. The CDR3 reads CAISARTGLAGGKQETQYF. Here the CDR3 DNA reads TGTGCCATCAGTGCCAGAACGGGACTAGCGGGGGGTAAACAAGAGACCCAGTACTTC.

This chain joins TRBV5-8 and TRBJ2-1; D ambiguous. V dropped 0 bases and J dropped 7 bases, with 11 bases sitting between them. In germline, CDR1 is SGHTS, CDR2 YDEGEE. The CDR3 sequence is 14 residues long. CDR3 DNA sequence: TGTGCCAGCAGCTTGGCGGCCCTCGGGAATGAGCAGTTCTTC. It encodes CASSLAALGNEQFF.

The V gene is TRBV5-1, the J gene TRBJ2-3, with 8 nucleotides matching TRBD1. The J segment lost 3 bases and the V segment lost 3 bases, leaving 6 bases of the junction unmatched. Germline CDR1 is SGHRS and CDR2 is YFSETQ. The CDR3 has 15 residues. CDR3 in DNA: TGCGCCAGCAGCTCGACAGGGGACGGAACAGATACGCAGTATTTT. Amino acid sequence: CASSSTGDGTDTQYF.